There are a few counts of the clone carrying this TCR beta chain. TCRdb reprocessed the RT-PCR reads via MiXCR and lists one record per CDR3 protein. The top ten hold 11% of the sample, which has hundreds of thousands of distinct CDR3 sequences, about 11% seen once. The sample comes from a study of response to subunit inactivated influenza vaccine. The CDR3 consists of 18 residues. Germline lookup yields CDR1 SGDLS and CDR2 YYNGEE. The V end lost 3 bases, the J end lost 0 bases, and 19 bases lay between the germline ends. The same sample was also studied in work on T cells expressing NK-cell markers. That work states: The TCR beta cDNA came from 5'RACE template switching with UMIs.

Material: PBMCs from blood, obtained on the day of vaccination. The chain has TRBV9 and TRBJ1-3, with TRBD1 as a possible D gene (6 bases). The receptor comes from a man aged 50 to 59 who received an inactivated influenza vaccine. The CDR3 DNA reads TGTGCCAGCAGCGAATTCGCGGGACACGAAATCTCTGGAAACACCATATATTTT. Its translation is CASSEFAGHEISGNTIYF.